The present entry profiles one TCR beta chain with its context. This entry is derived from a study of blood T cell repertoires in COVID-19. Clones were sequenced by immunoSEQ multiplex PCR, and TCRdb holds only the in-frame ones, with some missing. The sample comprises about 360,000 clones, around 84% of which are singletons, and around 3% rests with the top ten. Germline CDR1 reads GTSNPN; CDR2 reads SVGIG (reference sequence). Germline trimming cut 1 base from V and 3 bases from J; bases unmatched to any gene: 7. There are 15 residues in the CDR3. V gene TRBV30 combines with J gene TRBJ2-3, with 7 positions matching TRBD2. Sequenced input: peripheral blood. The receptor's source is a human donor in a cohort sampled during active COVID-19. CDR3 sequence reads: CAWSGGGGHTDTQYF. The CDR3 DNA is TGTGCCTGGAGTGGGGGCGGGGGTCATACAGATACGCAGTATTTT.